Presented here are 31 T cell receptor beta chains from one specimen sequenced in a study of blood T cell repertoires in COVID-19. Using immunoSEQ multiplex PCR, the repertoire was profiled, and TCRdb retains in-frame clones only, with some absent. This table holds approximately 130,000 clones, roughly four fifths found once. The sample was PBMCs or T cells enriched from blood (not recorded which). These receptors were collected from a man younger than 45 who had recovered from COVID-19.

This chain links TRBV9 with TRBJ2-3; 13 nucleotides match TRBD2. CDR3 length: 16 residues. V lost 4 bases and J lost 1; bases outside the gene matches: 3. In germline, CDR1 is SGDLS, CDR2 YYNGEE. CDR3 coding DNA: TGTGCCAGCAGCCCGGGGACTAGCGGGGGCACAGATACGCAGTATTTT. This sequence encodes CASSPGTSGGTDTQYF.

The chain links TRBV9 to TRBJ1-3; no reliable D call. Germline loops: CDR1 SGDLS, CDR2 YYNGEE. The CDR3 sequence is 16 residues long. Trimming stripped 0 bases from V and 0 bases from J, with 10 bases between. The CDR3 region has the DNA TGTGCCAGCAGCGTAGGAGGTCTCAGCTCTGGAAACACCATATATTTT. Residues: CASSVGGLSSGNTIYF. The complete variable domain, with remaining parts taken from reference TRBV9 and TRBJ1-3, reads DSGVTQTPKHLITATGQRVTLRCSPRSGDLSVYWYQQSLDQGLQFLIQYYNGEERAKGNILERFSAQQFPDLHSELNLSSLELGDSALYFCASSVGGLSSGNTIYFGEGSWLTVV.

This chain links TRBV6-5 with TRBJ1-5; TRBD1 matches at 9 bases. This CDR3 spans 14 amino acids. With V trimmed by 6 bases and J by 5 bases, 5 bases remained unmatched. The germline gives CDR1 MNHEY, CDR2 SVGAGI. The CDR3 region is CASRDRGDHQPQHF. The CDR3 DNA reads TGTGCCAGCAGAGACAGGGGGGATCATCAGCCCCAGCATTTT.

The CDR3 region is CASSDSGTGGTEAFF. CDR3 nucleotides: TGTGCCAGCAGTGATTCCGGGACAGGGGGCACTGAAGCTTTCTTT. The chain recombines TRBV6-1 with TRBJ1-1; 11 bases fit TRBD1. The J segment lost 4 bases and the V segment lost 3 bases, leaving 4 bases of the junction unmatched. Per germline, CDR1 MNHNS and CDR2 SASEGT. The CDR3 spans 15 residues.

The gene calls are TRBV5-6 and TRBJ1-5; TRBD1 matches 7 bases. Germline CDR1 reads SGHDT; CDR2 reads YYEEEE. The V segment lost 4 bases and the J segment 3 bases; nucleotides outside the gene matches: 10. This CDR3 has 16 amino acids. CDR3 residues: CASSLGSRGSNQPQHF. The CDR3 nucleotides read TGTGCCAGCAGCCTGGGGTCCAGGGGGTCCAATCAGCCCCAGCATTTT.

The chain uses TRBV30 and TRBJ1-1; D unresolved. This CDR3 has 13 amino acids. Looked up from germline, CDR1 is GTSNPN and CDR2 is SVGIG (reference sequence). Trimming stripped 2 bases from V and 1 base from J, with 8 bases between. CDR3 amino acids: CAWSTQANTEAFF. In DNA, the CDR3 is TGTGCCTGGAGTACCCAAGCGAACACTGAAGCTTTCTTT.

This clone was observed a few times. The chain links TRBV7-9 to TRBJ2-2; D gene unclear. The CDR3 runs 15 residues. The V gene lost 4 bases and the J gene lost 2 bases, with 11 bases spanning the gap. The germline V gene encodes CDR1 SEHNR and CDR2 FQNEAQ (reference sequence). CDR3 region: CASSSYEENTGELFF. The CDR3 DNA follows: TGTGCCAGCAGCTCGTACGAGGAAAACACCGGGGAGCTGTTTTTT.

This clone occurred once. The gene calls are TRBV10-3 and TRBJ1-1; 7 bases are a match to TRBD1. This CDR3 has 14 residues. Per the germline V gene, CDR1 is ENHRY and CDR2 is SYGVKD. Trimming at V came to 9 bases and at J to 7 bases, leaving 14 bases not matched to a gene. The CDR3 reads CAMKMTGIEVEAFF. The CDR3, as DNA: TGTGCCATGAAGATGACAGGGATAGAAGTTGAAGCTTTCTTT.

This clone was counted once. The rearrangement uses TRBV11-2 and TRBJ1-1; 7 positions match TRBD1. The CDR3 is 14 residues long. After removal of 5 bases from V and 1 base from J, the junction contained 4 bases not matched to a gene. Germline-derived CDR1 and CDR2 are SGHAT and FQNNGV. DNA for the CDR3: TGTGCCAGCAGCCCCGACAGGGCGAACACTGAAGCTTTCTTT. It translates to CASSPDRANTEAFF.

This clone has a single count. This sequence joins TRBV7-3 and TRBJ2-1, with D uncertain. V dropped 5 bases and J dropped 10 bases, with 15 bases sitting between them. The germline CDR1 and CDR2 sequences are SGHTA and FQGTGA. The CDR3 is made up of 13 amino acids. For the CDR3, the DNA is TGTGCCAGCAGCGCCCACCTAGGCTTCGAGCAGTTCTTC. Its protein is CASSAHLGFEQFF.

The rearrangement uses TRBV19 and TRBJ2-1; tentatively, D is TRBD2 (6 bases). The CDR3 runs 13 residues. The ends were cut back, 8 bases at V and 0 bases at J, with 8 bases in the middle. Per germline, CDR1 LNHDA and CDR2 SQIVND (reference sequence). CDR3 in DNA: TGTGCCAGTCGGGGGAGCTCCTACAATGAGCAGTTCTTC. It codes for CASRGSSYNEQFF.

This chain joins TRBV12-5 and TRBJ2-5, with D maybe TRBD2 (6 bases). Germline assignment: CDR1 LGHNT and CDR2 FRNRAP. CDR3 length: 14 residues. The V end lost 7 bases, the J end lost 1 base, and 13 bases lay between the germline ends. The CDR3 loop reads CASVQTSSQETQYF. The CDR3 bases are TGTGCTAGTGTTCAAACTAGCTCCCAAGAGACCCAGTACTTC.

The chain has TRBV25-1 and TRBJ1-3; D gene unclear. V was pared by 1 base and J by 4 bases, with 11 bases between. CDR1 MGHDK and CDR2 SYGVNS come from the germline V gene. This CDR3 is built from 15 residues. The CDR3 DNA follows: TGTGCCAGCAGTGAATTCCTAGCCCAAGGAAACACCATATATTTT. It encodes CASSEFLAQGNTIYF.

The chain joins TRBV28 to TRBJ1-2, with 7 positions matching TRBD1. The junction had 5 bases not matched to a gene; V was cut back by 6 bases and J by 4 bases. This CDR3 spans 13 amino acids. CDR1 MDHEN and CDR2 SYDVKM come from the germline V gene. CDR3 loop: CASSVRDSYGYTF. Here the CDR3 DNA reads TGTGCCAGCAGCGTCCGGGACAGCTATGGCTACACCTTC.

The V call is TRBV12-3 or TRBV12-4, the J call TRBJ1-1; D remains unclear. The CDR3 has 12 residues. Trimming took 10 bases from V and 5 from J, leaving 14 bases between them. The CDR3 region has the DNA TGTGCCATCGGAACCTTGGAGACTGAAGCTTTCTTT. Translation gives CAIGTLETEAFF.

The chain couples TRBV5-1 to TRBJ1-1, with 7 bases that match TRBD1. CDR1 and CDR2 (germline): SGHRS, YFSETQ. Losses at the gene ends were 4 bases for V and 0 bases for J; bases not matched to a gene: 6. This CDR3 has 15 residues. CDR3 region: CASSLYGTVNTEAFF. The CDR3 DNA sequence: TGCGCCAGCAGCCTATACGGGACAGTGAACACTGAAGCTTTCTTT.

The chain couples TRBV27 to TRBJ2-3, with 7 bases that match TRBD1. CDR1 is MNHEY and CDR2 is SMNVEV in the germline V gene (reference sequence). This CDR3 has 15 residues. V lost 5 bases and J lost 3; bases outside the gene matches: 8. CDR3 sequence reads: CASSPQGILTDTQYF. The CDR3 DNA sequence: TGTGCCAGCAGTCCACAGGGGATATTGACAGATACGCAGTATTTT.

V gene TRBV28 combines with J gene TRBJ2-3; the match to TRBD2 covers 8 bases. V lost 2 bases to trimming and J lost 2 bases; unmatched junction nucleotides: 12. The germline CDR1 and CDR2 sequences are MDHEN and SYDVKM. The CDR3 covers 18 residues. The CDR3 spells CASSLGDPVAGLTDTQYF. The CDR3 coding sequence is TGTGCCAGCAGTTTAGGTGACCCCGTAGCGGGGCTCACAGATACGCAGTATTTT.

The chain carries TRBV5-1 and TRBJ2-7; D is possibly TRBD1 (6 bases). The CDR3 extends over 17 amino acids. Germline assignment: CDR1 SGHRS and CDR2 YFSETQ. Trimming pared 4 bases from V and 0 bases from J, leaving 20 bases between. For the CDR3, the DNA is TGCGCCAGCAGCCCCGAAGTGCTGGGGGCAGCCTCCTACGAGCAGTACGTC. It is translated as CASSPEVLGAASYEQYV.

The chain carries TRBV6-5 and TRBJ1-3, with a weak D call TRBD1 (5 bases). V was pared by 6 bases and J by 0 bases, with 12 bases between. In germline, CDR1 is MNHEY, CDR2 SVGAGI. The CDR3 is made up of 15 amino acids. In DNA, the CDR3 is TGTGCCAGCAGCGCTACAGGTAACTCTGGAAACACCATATATTTT. Its translation: CASSATGNSGNTIYF.

V gene TRBV15 combines with J gene TRBJ2-1; D remains unclear. Germline loops: CDR1 LNHNV, CDR2 YYDKDF (reference sequence). V was trimmed by 0 bases and J by 5 bases, leaving 8 bases between them. This CDR3 spans 14 amino acids. The CDR3 DNA is TGTGCCACCAGCAGAGACCAGAATGACAATGAGCAGTTCTTC. As protein: CATSRDQNDNEQFF.

This chain connects TRBV9 to TRBJ1-2; D is perhaps TRBD1 (5 bases). The V end was cut by 4 bases, the J end by 2 bases, with 12 bases between. CDR3 length: 14 amino acids. Looked up from germline, CDR1 is SGDLS and CDR2 is YYNGEE. This CDR3 reads CASSPDAGNYGYTF. CDR3 coding DNA: TGTGCCAGCAGCCCCGACGCAGGGAACTATGGCTACACCTTC.

This clone appeared a few times. V is TRBV4-1 and J is TRBJ1-2; D perhaps matches TRBD1 (5 bases). This CDR3 region has 16 residues. V was shortened by 0 bases and J by 8 bases, with 19 bases between the two germline ends. The germline V gene encodes CDR1 MGHRA and CDR2 YSYEKL. This CDR3 reads CASSQDLIGEGRGYTF. The CDR3 coding sequence is TGCGCCAGCAGCCAAGATCTGATAGGGGAAGGACGAGGCTACACCTTC.

This rearrangement joins TRBV4-2 to TRBJ2-2, with 9 bases identical to TRBD2. The length of the CDR3 is 18 residues. Losses at the gene ends were 5 bases for V and 3 bases for J; bases not matched to a gene: 13. From germline, CDR1 is LGHNA and CDR2 YNFKEQ. The DNA of the CDR3 is TGTGCCAGCAGCAAATCAGCTAGCGGGGTTAAGTACACCGGGGAGCTGTTTTTT. Encoded protein: CASSKSASGVKYTGELFF.

The chain recombines TRBV30 with TRBJ1-6, with D possibly TRBD1 on 5 matching bases. V was trimmed by 0 bases and J by 9 bases, leaving 24 bases between them. CDR1 is GTSNPN and CDR2 is SVGIG in the germline V gene (reference sequence). The CDR3 loop spans 18 amino acids. The DNA of the CDR3 is TGTGCCTGGAGTGTAAGGCAGAACTCGTCCCCAGGGATTTCACCCCTCCACTTT. Protein: CAWSVRQNSSPGISPLHF.

The rearrangement joins TRBV6-5 to TRBJ1-1; D call uncertain. The CDR3 consists of 13 residues. From germline, CDR1 is MNHEY and CDR2 SVGAGI. V dropped 10 bases and J dropped 0 bases, with 12 bases sitting between them. CDR3 sequence (DNA): TGTGCCACCATCGAGGGCCTGAACACTGAAGCTTTCTTT. Translating gives CATIEGLNTEAFF.

This chain joins TRBV27 and TRBJ2-1; the D gene is possibly TRBD2 (6 bases). This CDR3 has 15 amino acids. Germline V gives CDR1 MNHEY, CDR2 SMNVEV (reference sequence). V was cut by 3 bases and J by 5 bases, with 14 bases left in between. CDR3 in amino acids: CASSFQGLSNNEQFF. DNA of the CDR3: TGTGCCAGCAGTTTCCAAGGACTATCTAACAATGAGCAGTTCTTC.

This clone was seen a few times. The chain joins TRBV5-1 to TRBJ1-3; D uncertain. The V end was cut by 0 bases, the J end by 0 bases, with 7 bases between. The germline gives CDR1 SGHRS, CDR2 YFSETQ. This CDR3 is 15 amino acids long. CDR3 loop: CASSLGLNSGNTIYF. The CDR3 DNA reads TGCGCCAGCAGCTTGGGACTGAACTCTGGAAACACCATATATTTT.

The V gene is TRBV6-5, the J gene TRBJ1-2, with TRBD1 matching 9 bases. The CDR3 runs to 15 residues. The V segment lost 2 bases and the J segment 5 bases; nucleotides outside the gene matches: 6. CDR1 is MNHEY and CDR2 is SVGAGI in the germline V gene. The CDR3: CASSYADRGGYGYTF. CDR3 sequence (DNA): TGTGCCAGCAGTTACGCGGACAGGGGAGGTTATGGCTACACCTTC.

CDR3 amino acids: CASSLTDTEGRAFF. DNA of the CDR3: TGTGCCAGCAGCTTGACCGACACCGAAGGGAGAGCTTTCTTT. The chain joins TRBV5-5 to TRBJ1-1; D is uncertain. Germline CDR1 reads SGHKS; CDR2 reads YYEKEE (reference sequence). The CDR3 sequence is 14 residues long. Deletions cut 1 base from V and 10 bases from J, with 17 bases between.

The rearrangement joins TRBV6-5 to TRBJ2-1; 11 bases match TRBD2. CDR3 length: 15 residues. After removal of 10 bases from V and 9 bases from J, the junction contained 14 bases not matched to a gene. In germline, CDR1 is MNHEY, CDR2 SVGAGI. DNA of the CDR3: TGTGCCACCCTCCCCTCACTAGCGGGAGAGGGTGAGCAGTTCTTC. Translation gives CATLPSLAGEGEQFF.